The 13 T cell receptor beta chains below all came from one sample that was sequenced in a study of beta chain features in type 1 diabetes. The study reverse transcribed the entire isolated RNA, so it sequenced expressed TCRB transcripts. Sequencing was performed with immunoSEQ multiplex PCR; in TCRdb, only in-frame clones are kept and a portion is missing. The sample records almost 350,000 clones, less than 9.5% being singletons. The sequenced material came from central memory CD4+ T cells from blood. Receptors were obtained from a woman under 30 in good health.

This clone was counted ten times or more. V and J are TRBV15 and TRBJ2-1; TRBD2 might be the D (5 bases). The length of the CDR3 is 15 residues. Germline V gene lookup returns CDR1 LNHNV and CDR2 YYDKDF (reference sequence). V was clipped by 0 bases and J by 5 bases, with 11 bases between them. CDR3 loop: CATSRERTVNNEQFF. The CDR3 region has the DNA TGTGCCACCAGCAGAGAACGGACTGTGAACAATGAGCAGTTCTTC.

V and J are TRBV10-3 and TRBJ2-5; D remains ambiguous. V was clipped by 4 bases and J by 5 bases, with 8 bases between them. The CDR3 has 12 amino acids. The germline V gene has CDR1 ENHRY and CDR2 SYGVKD. The DNA of the CDR3 is TGTGCCATCAGTGTAGACGCGGAGACCCAGTACTTC. This codes for CAISVDAETQYF.

The chain couples TRBV6-5 to TRBJ1-2; D unclear. This CDR3 is 14 amino acids long. The V gene's germline CDR1 is MNHEY and CDR2 SVGAGI. Trimming shortened V by 2 bases and J by 8 bases, and 15 bases separated the two germline ends. The CDR3: CASSYPRSAEGYTF. CDR3 DNA: TGTGCCAGCAGTTACCCACGATCCGCGGAGGGCTACACCTTC.

This clone showed up just a few times. This may arise from a read error, as a much more abundant clone is one base away. The V call is TRBV7-9, the J call TRBJ2-3; D ambiguous. Deletions cut 4 bases from V and 2 bases from J, with 7 bases between. There are 13 residues in the CDR3. CDR1 SEHNR and CDR2 FQNEAQ come from the germline V gene (reference sequence). DNA of the CDR3: TGTGCCAGCAGCTCCCTATCCACAGATACGCAGTATTTT. It codes for CASSSLSTDTQYF.

V and J are TRBV5-1 and TRBJ2-1; TRBD2 agrees at 9 bases. The CDR3 loop spans 16 amino acids. Germline V gene data show CDR1 as SGHRS and CDR2 as YFSETQ. The V gene end was trimmed by 2 bases and the J gene end by 4 bases; junction bases not matched to a gene: 7. CDR3 residues: CASSLPLAGTYNEQFF. CDR3 in DNA: TGCGCCAGCAGCTTACCCCTAGCGGGGACTTACAATGAGCAGTTCTTC.

This clone was counted a few times. This chain uses TRBV4-1 with TRBJ2-7, with D perhaps TRBD2 (5 bases). Per germline, CDR1 MGHRA and CDR2 YSYEKL. CDR3 length: 15 amino acids. V shed 0 bases and J shed 3 bases, with 12 bases lying between them. The CDR3 sequence is CASSQDRAGVYEQYF. The CDR3 region has the DNA TGCGCCAGCAGCCAAGATAGGGCCGGGGTCTACGAGCAGTACTTC.

This clone occurred a few times. The V and J genes are TRBV7-8 and TRBJ2-3, with D maybe TRBD1 (6 bases). The length of the CDR3 is 14 residues. The germline CDR1 and CDR2 sequences are SGHVS and FQNEAQ. V shed 5 bases and J shed 6 bases, with 15 bases lying between them. In DNA form, the CDR3 reads TGTGCCAGCAGCAGGGGGATAAATATGGATACGCAGTATTTT. It is translated as CASSRGINMDTQYF.

This clone was seen repeatedly, ten times or more. The CDR3 coding sequence is TGTGCCAGCAGGCAAGTAGGACGCAACTATGGCTACACCTTC. This gives the protein CASRQVGRNYGYTF. This rearrangement joins TRBV6-5 to TRBJ1-2; no reliable D call. The germline CDR1 and CDR2 sequences are MNHEY and SVGAGI. The CDR3 totals 14 residues. Between the trimmed V and J ends, which lost 6 bases and 2 bases, there was a span of 13 bases.

This clone was observed a few times. The gene calls are TRBV29-1 and TRBJ2-3; maybe TRBD2 (5 bases). This CDR3 spans 12 amino acids. The germline V and J ends were trimmed by 3 bases and 4 bases, with 8 bases remaining between them. CDR1 is SQVTM, CDR2 ANQGSEA, per germline. The CDR3 DNA is TGCAGCGTTGATGAGGGCGCAGATACGCAGTATTTT. It translates to CSVDEGADTQYF.

This rearrangement joins TRBV4-3 to TRBJ1-4, with no clear D. In germline, CDR1 is LGHNA, CDR2 YSLEER. Trimming took off 0 bases at V and 0 bases at J, with 17 bases between the two ends. The CDR3 runs 19 residues. In DNA form, the CDR3 reads TGCGCCAGCAGCCAAGATCCTCCCTTTAAGACGGCAACTAATGAAAAACTGTTTTTT. Encoded protein: CASSQDPPFKTATNEKLFF.

The J gene is TRBJ2-5, the V gene TRBV2; the match to TRBD1 covers 7 bases. Germline V gives CDR1 SNHLY, CDR2 FYNNEI. This CDR3 contains 13 residues. With V trimmed by 1 base and J by 6 bases, 2 bases remained unmatched. CDR3 coding DNA: TGTGCCAGCAGTGAAGTTAGGGGGCAGACCCAGTACTTC. As protein: CASSEVRGQTQYF. Full variable domain (remainder filled in from reference TRBV2 and TRBJ2-5): EPEVTQTPSHQVTQMGQEVILRCVPISNHLYFYWYRQILGQKVEFLVSFYNNEISEKSEIFDDQFSVERPDGSNFTLKIRSTKLEDSAMYFCASSEVRGQTQYFGPGTRLLVL.

The rearrangement uses TRBV6-6 and TRBJ2-1; 11 bases are shared with TRBD2. This CDR3 comprises 15 residues. CDR1 is MNHNY and CDR2 is SVGAGI in the germline V gene (reference sequence). Germline trimming cut 5 bases from V and 2 bases from J; bases unmatched to any gene: 2. The CDR3: CASSLAGGAYNEQFF. The CDR3, as DNA: TGTGCCAGCAGTCTAGCGGGAGGCGCCTACAATGAGCAGTTCTTC.

The V and J genes are TRBV5-4 and TRBJ2-1, with no clear D. The V end was cut by 0 bases, the J end by 8 bases, with 18 bases between. CDR3 size: 16 residues. Germline-derived CDR1 and CDR2 are SGHNT and YYREEE (reference sequence). The CDR3 nucleotides are TGTGCCAGCAGCTTGGTGGCTGCGAGAGACGCCCATGAGCAGTTCTTC. Amino acids: CASSLVAARDAHEQFF.